A single sample is the source of the 20 T cell receptor beta chains below, sequenced in a study of post-analysis software for immune sequencing data. TCR beta cDNA libraries included unique molecular identifiers. Each CDR3 protein is one row after TCRdb ran MiXCR on the PCR reads. The top ten clones hold about 1.5% of a sample with about 560,000 distinct CDR3 sequences, 44% of them seen once. These receptors' antigens are unknown. Study-level points and caveats: Patients had higher frequencies than controls of roughly five TRBV segments, including TRBV5-6, TRBV5-1 and TRBV20-1.

Source material: blood. These receptors came from a girl between 10 and 17 years old with multiple sclerosis.

This clonotype was seen more than once but under ten times. The J gene is TRBJ2-1, the V gene TRBV20-1, with TRBD1 matching over 8 bases. The CDR3 covers 17 residues. Trimming removed 1 base from V and 8 bases from J; junction bases left unmatched: 16. Germline V CDR1 and CDR2: DFQATT, SNEGSKA (reference sequence). CDR3 sequence reads: CSARGGTGLRLRDEQFF. CDR3 nucleotide sequence: TGCAGTGCTAGAGGGGGGACAGGACTGCGGCTTCGGGATGAGCAGTTCTTC.

V usage is TRBV7-2 and J usage is TRBJ2-2, with a weak D call TRBD2 (5 bases). CDR3 length equals 14 residues. Germline CDR1 reads SGHTA; CDR2 reads FQGNSA. V lost 1 base and J 4 bases, leaving 7 bases between the germline ends. CDR3 residues: CASSLVEVTGELFF. The CDR3 DNA reads as TGTGCCAGCAGCTTAGTGGAGGTCACCGGGGAGCTGTTTTTT. The whole variable domain, filled in from reference TRBV7-2 and TRBJ2-2, reads GAGVSQSPSNKVTEKGKDVELRCDPISGHTALYWYRQSLGQGLEFLIYFQGNSAPDKSGLPSDRFSAERTGGSVSTLTIQRTQQEDSAVYLCASSLVEVTGELFFGEGSRLTVL.

The chain couples TRBV12-3 or TRBV12-4 to TRBJ2-2; 13 bases are a match to TRBD2. This CDR3 is built from 17 residues. With V trimmed by 6 bases and J by 7 bases, 11 bases remained unmatched. The CDR3 nucleotides read TGTGCCAGCAGGGACAGAGGGACTAGCGGGATGAGCGGGGAGCTGTTTTTT. It translates to CASRDRGTSGMSGELFF.

This clonotype came up a few times. This chain links TRBV12-3 or TRBV12-4 with TRBJ1-2; possible D gene TRBD1, 5 bases. V was clipped by 6 bases and J by 5 bases, with 22 bases between them. This CDR3 contains 16 residues. The CDR3 spells CASSGLGGVVAYGYTF. DNA of the CDR3: TGTGCCAGCAGCGGTCTGGGGGGGGTCGTAGCATATGGCTACACCTTC.

Note on this clonotype: Compared with germline, one end of the junction differs, possibly owing to a read error. The V and J genes are TRBV5-6 and TRBJ1-2; TRBD1 matches 8 bases. CDR1 is SGHDT, CDR2 YYEEEE, per germline. This CDR3 spans 16 amino acids. CDR3 bases: TGTGCCAGCAGCTTAAGGACAGGGCCAGCTAACTATGGCCACACCTTC. This sequence encodes CASSLRTGPANYGHTF.

This clonotype was picked up a small number of times. V and J are TRBV5-1 and TRBJ1-1; the D is unclear. Germline CDR1 is SGHRS and CDR2 is YFSETQ. The CDR3 is made up of 15 amino acids. The ends were cut back, 0 bases at V and 2 bases at J, with 11 bases in the middle. CDR3 in amino acids: CASSLGRLANTEAFF. The DNA of the CDR3 is TGCGCCAGCAGCTTGGGGCGGCTAGCCAACACTGAAGCTTTCTTT.

This rearrangement joins TRBV28 to TRBJ2-3, with D possibly matching TRBD2 (6 bases). The V gene lost 2 bases and the J gene lost 0 bases, with 18 bases spanning the gap. CDR1 is MDHEN and CDR2 is SYDVKM in the germline V gene. CDR3 length: 18 amino acids. As DNA, the CDR3 is TGTGCCAGCAGTTTAGAGGTCCTCGGGGGATCTAGCACAGATACGCAGTATTTT. This translates into CASSLEVLGGSSTDTQYF.

The chain carries TRBV12-3 or TRBV12-4 and TRBJ2-7, with D perhaps assigned TRBD1 or TRBD2 (5 bases each). V shed 6 bases and J shed 3 bases, with 18 bases lying between them. This CDR3 is 15 amino acids long. CDR3 sequence (DNA): TGTGCCAGCAGCCCCCCGGGACGCCTCTTCTACGAGCAGTACTTC. As protein: CASSPPGRLFYEQYF.

This rearrangement joins TRBV3-1 to TRBJ2-4; no definite D call. CDR3 length equals 18 residues. CDR1 and CDR2 (germline): LGHDT, YNNKEL (reference sequence). V dropped 0 bases and J dropped 3 bases, with 18 bases sitting between them. The CDR3 DNA follows: TGTGCCAGCAGCCAAGATCAAGTTGGCAAGTGGTTCAAAAACATTCAGTACTTC. Protein sequence: CASSQDQVGKWFKNIQYF.

This clonotype was counted a few times. The V and J genes are TRBV12-3 or TRBV12-4 and TRBJ1-2, with unresolved D. V was shortened by 3 bases and J by 4 bases, with 15 bases between the two germline ends. CDR3 length: 15 amino acids. The CDR3 nucleotides read TGTGCCAGCAGTTTGGGCGGAAATCCCTTCTATGGCTACACCTTC. This encodes CASSLGGNPFYGYTF.

V gene TRBV12-3 or TRBV12-4 combines with J gene TRBJ2-5; D gene ambiguous. V gave up 3 bases and J gave up 11 bases, with 13 bases separating them. The CDR3 extends over 12 amino acids. The CDR3 sequence is CASSFVGSEQYF. The CDR3 coding sequence is TGTGCCAGCAGTTTTGTAGGGTCTGAGCAGTACTTC.

Comment on this clonotype: One junction end disagrees with the germline gene, perhaps due to a read error. V usage is TRBV30 and J usage is TRBJ2-1; tentative D call: TRBD1 (5 bases). CDR1 and CDR2 from the germline V gene are GTSNPN and SVGIG (reference sequence). The CDR3 loop spans 11 amino acids. The CDR3 bases are TGTGCGTGGAGACAGTACAATGAGCAGTTCTTC. Residues: CAWRQYNEQFF.

This rearrangement joins TRBV29-1 to TRBJ1-2; D is uncertain. CDR3 length: 12 residues. V was trimmed by 7 bases and J by 0 bases, leaving 9 bases between them. Germline CDR1 SQVTM, CDR2 ANQGSEA. The CDR3 DNA follows: TGCAGCGCCGCGGTCGCTAACTATGGCTACACCTTC. This gives the protein CSAAVANYGYTF.

This clonotype has a handful of counts. This rearrangement joins TRBV29-1 to TRBJ1-1; perhaps TRBD1 as D (5 bases). Trimming shortened V by 4 bases and J by 11 bases, and 14 bases separated the two germline ends. Germline CDR1 SQVTM, CDR2 ANQGSEA. There are 11 residues in the CDR3. The CDR3 here is CSVGEGPWAFF. The CDR3 nucleotides read TGCAGCGTTGGCGAGGGACCGTGGGCTTTCTTT.

V usage is TRBV10-1 and J usage is TRBJ2-7; D assignment may be TRBD1 or TRBD2 (5 bases each). Gene TRBJ2-5 matches the end of the DNA better, so the J call may be wrong. Germline CDR1 and CDR2: WNHNN and SYGVQD (reference sequence). CDR3 length: 15 residues. Written as DNA, the CDR3 is TGCGCCAGCAGTGAGTCTCCGGGACGAGGGGAGACCCAGTACTTC. This gives the protein CASSESPGRGETQYF.

This chain connects TRBV4-1 to TRBJ2-1; possible D gene TRBD1, 6 bases. In germline, CDR1 is MGHRA, CDR2 YSYEKL. The V end lost 5 bases, the J end lost 2 bases, and 10 bases lay between the germline ends. The CDR3 extends over 14 amino acids. The CDR3 DNA reads as TGCGCCAGCAGCAGACAGGCTACCTACAATGAGCAGTTCTTC. The encoded protein is CASSRQATYNEQFF.

The table lists this clonotype with a few counts. The chain is built from TRBV7-6 and TRBJ1-1, with D perhaps TRBD1 (6 bases). Trimming cost V 2 bases and J 5 bases, with 21 bases left between them. There are 17 residues in the CDR3. In germline, CDR1 is SGHVS, CDR2 FNYEAQ. For the CDR3, the DNA is TGTGCCAGCAGCTTATTAGGGCCGGAGGGGGGAGATACTGAAGCTTTCTTT. Translating gives CASSLLGPEGGDTEAFF. The full variable domain, with the rest looked up from reference TRBV7-6 and TRBJ1-1, is GAGVSQSPRYKVTKRGQDVALRCDPISGHVSLYWYRQALGQGPEFLTYFNYEAQQDKSGLPNDRFSAERPEGSISTLTIQRTEQRDSAMYRCASSLLGPEGGDTEAFFGQGTRLTVV.

This chain uses TRBV29-1 with TRBJ2-7; TRBD2 agrees at 12 bases. This CDR3 region has 15 residues. Trimming removed 2 bases from V and 3 bases from J; junction bases left unmatched: 5. CDR1 is SQVTM, CDR2 ANQGSEA, per germline. This CDR3 is CSVESLAGGFYEQYF. In DNA, the CDR3 is TGCAGCGTTGAATCCCTAGCGGGAGGGTTCTACGAGCAGTACTTC.

The V call is TRBV12-3 or TRBV12-4, the J call TRBJ1-6; no clear D. V lost 1 base and J 5 bases, leaving 9 bases between the germline ends. The CDR3 contains 15 residues. This CDR3 reads CASSLDRRDNSPLHF. Written as DNA, the CDR3 is TGTGCCAGCAGTTTAGACAGACGGGATAATTCACCCCTCCACTTT.

Only a few counts were recorded for this clonotype. The rearrangement links TRBV29-1 to TRBJ1-1, with D possibly TRBD1 on 5 matching bases. The CDR3 has 14 residues. Looked up from germline, CDR1 is SQVTM and CDR2 is ANQGSEA. V lost 8 bases to trimming and J lost 3 bases, with 19 bases between them. CDR3 bases: TGCAGCTACGGATGGGGAGGGGTGGACACTGAAGCTTTCTTT. This translates into CSYGWGGVDTEAFF.